This T cell receptor (beta chain) was recorded in a study of shared clonotypes between healthy human individuals. The study, taken as a whole, reports: Roughly 5% of naive CD4 clonotypes were common to a few donors. Sampling was confined to blood; repertoires within tissues likely differ.

About this clone: Its specificity is unknown.

Authors' analysis steps: Because ImmunoSEQ provided only junction sequences with no quality scores, the filtering differed. Produced via immunoSEQ multiplex PCR; TCRdb's table is partial and in-frame only. That table is the source of V, J and clone size, and D and trimming were worked out from the DNA. The data show over 700,000 clones, with around 77% seen just once and less than 2% held by the top ten. Material: memory CD4+ T cells sorted from blood. Subset: CD45RA-negative fraction. The receptor was isolated from a woman aged 25 to 45 in good health.

The CDR3 here is CASSGRLAGGPIYYNEQFF. CDR3 bases: TGTGCCAGTAGTGGAAGACTAGCGGGAGGGCCTATTTACTACAATGAGCAGTTCTTC. The chain has TRBV19 and TRBJ2-1; 14 bases map to TRBD2. Per the germline V gene, CDR1 is LNHDA and CDR2 is SQIVND (reference sequence). V gave up 5 bases and J gave up 3 bases; unmatched junction bases: 12. The CDR3 loop spans 19 amino acids.